This T cell receptor beta chain was identified during a study of beta chain features in type 1 diabetes. In its sample, this clone was seen a few times. Its antigen is as yet unknown. Study outcomes and limitations: People with Type 1 diabetes carried modestly yet significantly shorter TCRB CDR3s in all four CD4+ subsets.

The CDR3 is 15 residues long. Between the trimmed V and J ends, which lost 0 bases and 0 bases, there was a span of 9 bases. Germline V lookup: CDR1 KGHSH, CDR2 LQKENI. The sequenced template was cDNA made from the entire isolated RNA. Read counts averaged approximately 3.6 million for samples of naive, central memory and regulatory T cells. Clones were sequenced by immunoSEQ multiplex PCR, and TCRdb holds only the in-frame ones, with some missing. The sample contains roughly 730,000 clones, roughly 13% of which appear only once. The sequence came from a man between 18 and 29 years old with type 1 diabetes. The rearrangement links TRBV18 to TRBJ2-7, with D perhaps TRBD1 (6 bases). Material: naive CD4+ T cells from blood. DNA of the CDR3: TGTGCCAGCTCACCACCGGGGGCTAGCTCCTACGAGCAGTACTTC. Its translation is CASSPPGASSYEQYF.